The clone carrying this TCR beta chain was observed a handful of times. Its specificity is not known. The data originate from a study of regulatory T cells in long-lasting Graves disease. This sample's time point: newly diagnosed GD, antithyroid drugs for less than 3 months. PBMCs were the source of the RNA used for TCR sequencing. EDTA tubes held 8 to 10 milliliters of peripheral blood from each patient. V lost 5 bases, J lost 2 bases, and 6 bases stayed unmatched. The CDR3 has 17 amino acids. Germline V gives CDR1 SNHLY, CDR2 FYNNEI. Study-level findings and limits: Limited samples may have lowered accuracy. TRBV28, TRBJ1-2 and TRBJ2-5 emerged as the favored segments in persistent disease.

Construction of the TCR beta libraries employed iRepertoire HTBI primers in conjunction with Arm-PCR of CDR3 regions. TCRdb re-analysed the multiplex PCR reads in MiXCR, keeping a single row per CDR3 protein. The table records 350,000 to 500,000 distinct CDR3 sequences, around 15% of them present only once. This sample also appeared in a second study, on T cells in Graves' hyperthyroidism and ophthalmopathy. In that study: Peripheral blood also featured most of the thyroid clonotypes expanded above 0.001.

The source of this sequence is a woman aged 50 to 60 with Graves disease. Material: peripheral blood mononuclear cells (PBMCs), obtained at new diagnosis, from a patient treated with antithyroid drugs. This rearrangement joins TRBV2 to TRBJ2-6; 10 positions match TRBD1. The CDR3 loop reads CASSRDRGATGANVLTF. CDR3 nucleotides: TGTGCCAGCAGTAGGGACAGGGGAGCCACTGGGGCCAACGTCCTGACTTTC. Full variable domain (remainder filled in from reference TRBV2 and TRBJ2-6): EPEVTQTPSHQVTQMGQEVILRCVPISNHLYFYWYRQILGQKVEFLVSFYNNEISEKSEIFDDQFSVERPDGSNFTLKIRSTKLEDSAMYFCASSRDRGATGANVLTFGAGSRLTVL.